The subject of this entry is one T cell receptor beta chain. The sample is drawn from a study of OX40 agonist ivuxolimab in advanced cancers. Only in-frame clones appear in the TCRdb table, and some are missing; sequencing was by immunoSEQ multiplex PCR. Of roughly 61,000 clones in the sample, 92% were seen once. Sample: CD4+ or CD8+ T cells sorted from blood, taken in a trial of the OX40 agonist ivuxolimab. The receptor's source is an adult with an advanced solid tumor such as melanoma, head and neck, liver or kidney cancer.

This CDR3 is CASSPFTSEAYNEQFF. The CDR3 DNA follows: TGTGCCAGCAGTCCTTTCACTAGCGAGGCCTACAATGAGCAGTTCTTC. J is TRBJ2-1 and V is TRBV28, with 7 positions matching TRBD2. The CDR3 runs to 16 residues. Germline V gene lookup returns CDR1 MDHEN and CDR2 SYDVKM. J gave up 2 bases and V 5 bases, and 9 bases lay outside the gene matches.